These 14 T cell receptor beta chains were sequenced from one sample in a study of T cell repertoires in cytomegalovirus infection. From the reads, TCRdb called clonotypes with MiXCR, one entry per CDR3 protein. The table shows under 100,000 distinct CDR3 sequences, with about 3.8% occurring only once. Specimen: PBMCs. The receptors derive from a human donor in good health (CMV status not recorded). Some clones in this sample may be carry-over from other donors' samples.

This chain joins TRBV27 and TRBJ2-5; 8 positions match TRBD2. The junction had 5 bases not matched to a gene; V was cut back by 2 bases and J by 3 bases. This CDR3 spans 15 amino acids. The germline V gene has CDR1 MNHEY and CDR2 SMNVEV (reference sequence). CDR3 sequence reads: CASSLLGGGEETQYF. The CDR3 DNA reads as TGTGCCAGCAGTTTACTCGGGGGGGGCGAAGAGACCCAGTACTTC.

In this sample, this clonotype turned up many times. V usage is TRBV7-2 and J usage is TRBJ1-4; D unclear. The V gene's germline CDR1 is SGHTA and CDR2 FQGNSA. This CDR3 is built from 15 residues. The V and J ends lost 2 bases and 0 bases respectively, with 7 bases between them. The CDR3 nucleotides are TGTGCCAGCAGCTTAATTGGGGCAACTAATGAAAAACTGTTTTTT. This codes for CASSLIGATNEKLFF.

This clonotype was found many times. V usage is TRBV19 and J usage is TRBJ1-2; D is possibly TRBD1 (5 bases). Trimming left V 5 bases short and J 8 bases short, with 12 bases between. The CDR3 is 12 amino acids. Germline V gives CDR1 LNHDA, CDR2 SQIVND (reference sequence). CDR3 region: CASSLRQTGYTF. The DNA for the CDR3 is TGTGCCAGTAGTCTCCGACAGACCGGCTACACCTTC.

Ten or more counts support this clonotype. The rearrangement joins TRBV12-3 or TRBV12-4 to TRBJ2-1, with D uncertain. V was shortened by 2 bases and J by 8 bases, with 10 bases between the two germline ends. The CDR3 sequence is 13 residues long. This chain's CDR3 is CASSLNGKYEQFF. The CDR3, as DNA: TGTGCCAGCAGTTTAAATGGGAAGTATGAGCAGTTCTTC.

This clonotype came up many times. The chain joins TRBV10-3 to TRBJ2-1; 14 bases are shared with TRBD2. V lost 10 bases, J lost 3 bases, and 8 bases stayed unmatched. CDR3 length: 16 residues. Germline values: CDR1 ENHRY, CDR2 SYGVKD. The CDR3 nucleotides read TGTGCCACCCTGAGGACTAGCGGGGGGAACTACAATGAGCAGTTCTTC. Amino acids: CATLRTSGGNYNEQFF.

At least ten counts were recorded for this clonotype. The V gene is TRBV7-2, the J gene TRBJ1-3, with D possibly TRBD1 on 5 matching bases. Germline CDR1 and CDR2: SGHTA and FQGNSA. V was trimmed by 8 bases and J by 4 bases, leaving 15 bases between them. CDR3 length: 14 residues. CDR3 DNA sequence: TGTGCCAGCGGGGACGAACCAACCGGAAACACCATATATTTT. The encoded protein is CASGDEPTGNTIYF.

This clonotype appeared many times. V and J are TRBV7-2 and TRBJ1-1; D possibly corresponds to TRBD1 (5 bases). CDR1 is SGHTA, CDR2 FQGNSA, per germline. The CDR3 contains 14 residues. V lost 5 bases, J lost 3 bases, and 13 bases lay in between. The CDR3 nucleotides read TGTGCCAGCAGCCCGGGCCGAGGGGACACTGAAGCTTTCTTT. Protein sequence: CASSPGRGDTEAFF.

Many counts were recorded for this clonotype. CDR3: CASTLAGGFNEQFF. The CDR3 bases are TGTGCCAGCACTTTAGCGGGGGGATTCAATGAGCAGTTCTTC. The rearrangement links TRBV7-9 to TRBJ2-1, with 10 bases aligning to TRBD2. CDR1 SEHNR and CDR2 FQNEAQ come from the germline V gene (reference sequence). V was clipped by 7 bases and J by 6 bases; unmatched bases: 6. The length of the CDR3 is 14 residues.

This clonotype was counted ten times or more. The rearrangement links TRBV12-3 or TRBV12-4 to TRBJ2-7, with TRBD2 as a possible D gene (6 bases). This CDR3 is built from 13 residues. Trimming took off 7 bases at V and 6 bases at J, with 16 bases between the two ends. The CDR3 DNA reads TGTGCCAGCAAGTCACTAAGCGGGCTCGAGCAGTACTTC. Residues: CASKSLSGLEQYF.

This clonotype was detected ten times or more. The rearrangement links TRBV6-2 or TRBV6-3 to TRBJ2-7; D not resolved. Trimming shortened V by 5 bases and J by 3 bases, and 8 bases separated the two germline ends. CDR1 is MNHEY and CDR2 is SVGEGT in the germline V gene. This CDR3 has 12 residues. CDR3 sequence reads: CASSDAVYEQYF. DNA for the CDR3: TGTGCCAGCAGTGACGCGGTCTACGAGCAGTACTTC.

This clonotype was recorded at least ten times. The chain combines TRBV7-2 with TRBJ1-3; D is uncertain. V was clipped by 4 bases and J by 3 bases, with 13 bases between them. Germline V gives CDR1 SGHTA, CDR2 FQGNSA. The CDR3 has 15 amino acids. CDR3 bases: TGTGCCAGCAGCTCGTCGGCCGCGGGTGGAAACACCATATATTTT. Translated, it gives CASSSSAAGGNTIYF.

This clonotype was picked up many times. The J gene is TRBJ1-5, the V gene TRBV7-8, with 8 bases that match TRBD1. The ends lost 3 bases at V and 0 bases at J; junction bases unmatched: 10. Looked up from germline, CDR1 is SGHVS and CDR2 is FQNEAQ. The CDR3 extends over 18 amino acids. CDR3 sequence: CASSFGQGARYSNQPQHF. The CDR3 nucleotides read TGTGCCAGCAGCTTCGGGCAGGGGGCCCGATATAGCAATCAGCCCCAGCATTTT.

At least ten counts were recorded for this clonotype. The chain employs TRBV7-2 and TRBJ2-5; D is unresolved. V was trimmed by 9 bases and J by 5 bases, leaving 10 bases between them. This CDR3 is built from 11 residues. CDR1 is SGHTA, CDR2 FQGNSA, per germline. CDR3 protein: CASTAAETQYF. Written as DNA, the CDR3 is TGTGCCAGTACGGCGGCGGAGACCCAGTACTTC.

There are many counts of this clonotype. The CDR3 nucleotides read TGTGCCAGTAGTGAGGGGGTGAGCGGCCGGGGTCAGCCCCAGCATTTT. Amino acids: CASSEGVSGRGQPQHF. V usage is TRBV19 and J usage is TRBJ1-5, with D perhaps TRBD1 (6 bases). V lost 5 bases and J lost 6, with 20 bases in between. CDR3 length equals 16 residues. CDR1 is LNHDA, CDR2 SQIVND, per germline (reference sequence).